This TCR beta chain was found in a study of T cells after posttransplantation cyclophosphamide. General study points: Later post-transplant blood repertoires were often dominated by donor CD8+ memory clones. Tissue-infiltrating T cells from skin or gut overlapped little with blood T cells. TRB clonality was highly associated with recipient CMV seropositivity and reactivation.

A note on this clone: Its antigen is still unknown.

Methotrexate plus calcineurin inhibitor accompanied controls' myeloablative marrow transplants; sampling was 1 year later. Sequencing used immunoSEQ multiplex PCR; TCRdb keeps in-frame clones, though not all of them. This table holds over 3,000 clones, under 80% found once. CDR1 ENHRY and CDR2 SYGVKD come from the germline V gene. V was clipped by 5 bases and J by 8 bases, with 9 bases between them. CDR3 length: 11 amino acids. The input for sequencing was PBMCs, taken after allogeneic stem cell transplant with calcineurin inhibitor and methotrexate. This chain connects TRBV10-3 to TRBJ1-2; TRBD1 is a possible D gene (5 bases). This TCR came from a female patient in her fifties or sixties who received an allogeneic stem cell transplant from an unrelated donor, was CMV-positive, and had acute and chronic GVHD. The graft donor may be the source of some T cells. CDR3 bases: TGTGCCATCAGTAGTGGGGCGGGCTACACCTTC. Encoded protein: CAISSGAGYTF.